These 7 T cell receptor beta chains came from one sample sequenced in a study of blood T cell repertoires in COVID-19. Method: immunoSEQ multiplex PCR; TCRdb's copy keeps in-frame clones and lacks some. The sample has about 48,000 clones; about nine tenths are singletons. The sequencing input was peripheral blood. The receptors were gathered from a woman aged 80 or over with COVID-19, enrolled during active disease.

This sequence joins TRBV27 and TRBJ1-6; TRBD1 matches at 9 bases. J was trimmed by 4 bases and V by 0 bases; bases with no gene match: 7. Germline values: CDR1 MNHEY, CDR2 SMNVEV (reference sequence). The CDR3 has 18 residues. DNA for the CDR3: TGTGCCAGCAGTTTATCTCCCCCGGGACAGGGTTATAATTCACCCCTCCACTTT. This sequence encodes CASSLSPPGQGYNSPLHF.

The table lists this clone with a count of one. The V and J genes are TRBV30 and TRBJ1-1, with D possibly matching TRBD1 (6 bases). The length of the CDR3 is 13 residues. Looked up from germline, CDR1 is GTSNPN and CDR2 is SVGIG (reference sequence). V gave up 3 bases and J gave up 3 bases, with 11 bases separating them. As DNA, the CDR3 is TGTGCCTGGAGGGGGGACACCGACACTGAAGCTTTCTTT. Protein product: CAWRGDTDTEAFF.

The genes are TRBV9 and TRBJ2-1; D is undetermined. Per the germline V gene, CDR1 is SGDLS and CDR2 is YYNGEE. The CDR3 sequence is 15 residues long. V gave up 0 bases and J gave up 1 base, with 8 bases separating them. CDR3: CASSVGPVSYNEQFF. The CDR3 bases are TGTGCCAGCAGCGTAGGGCCCGTATCCTACAATGAGCAGTTCTTC. Together with reference TRBV9 and TRBJ2-1, the CDR3 gives the full variable domain: DSGVTQTPKHLITATGQRVTLRCSPRSGDLSVYWYQQSLDQGLQFLIQYYNGEERAKGNILERFSAQQFPDLHSELNLSSLELGDSALYFCASSVGPVSYNEQFFGPGTRLTVL.

This clone was seen more than once but under ten times. V and J are TRBV9 and TRBJ1-2; 9 bases map to TRBD1. With V trimmed by 2 bases and J by 7 bases, 9 bases remained unmatched. Germline CDR1 SGDLS, CDR2 YYNGEE. CDR3 size: 15 residues. Here the CDR3 DNA reads TGTGCCAGCAGCGTCCTCGTGGGACAGGGACGTGGCTACACCTTC. Protein product: CASSVLVGQGRGYTF.

The count of this clone is one. The V and J genes are TRBV9 and TRBJ1-2; D may be TRBD1 (5 bases). V dropped 4 bases and J dropped 1 base, with 14 bases sitting between them. Germline CDR1 and CDR2: SGDLS and YYNGEE. This CDR3 region has 15 residues. CDR3 sequence (DNA): TGTGCCAGCAGCCCACAGGAGCAAAATAACTATGGCTACACCTTC. Translation: CASSPQEQNNYGYTF.

The chain carries TRBV7-9 and TRBJ2-7; 9 nucleotides match TRBD2. Germline CDR1 SEHNR, CDR2 FQNEAQ (reference sequence). V shed 5 bases, J shed 0 bases, and the junction held 14 bases outside the gene matches. The CDR3 extends over 18 amino acids. CDR3: CASSPDMQLAGNSYEQYF. The CDR3 nucleotides are TGTGCCAGCAGCCCAGACATGCAACTAGCGGGCAACTCCTACGAGCAGTACTTC.

V gene TRBV19 combines with J gene TRBJ2-4; D may be TRBD1 (5 bases). The CDR3 contains 13 residues. V lost 4 bases and J lost 8, with 12 bases in between. In germline, CDR1 is LNHDA, CDR2 SQIVND (reference sequence). CDR3 nucleotide sequence: TGTGCCAGTAGTAGCCCAGGGTGGGACATTCAGTACTTC. The encoded protein is CASSSPGWDIQYF.